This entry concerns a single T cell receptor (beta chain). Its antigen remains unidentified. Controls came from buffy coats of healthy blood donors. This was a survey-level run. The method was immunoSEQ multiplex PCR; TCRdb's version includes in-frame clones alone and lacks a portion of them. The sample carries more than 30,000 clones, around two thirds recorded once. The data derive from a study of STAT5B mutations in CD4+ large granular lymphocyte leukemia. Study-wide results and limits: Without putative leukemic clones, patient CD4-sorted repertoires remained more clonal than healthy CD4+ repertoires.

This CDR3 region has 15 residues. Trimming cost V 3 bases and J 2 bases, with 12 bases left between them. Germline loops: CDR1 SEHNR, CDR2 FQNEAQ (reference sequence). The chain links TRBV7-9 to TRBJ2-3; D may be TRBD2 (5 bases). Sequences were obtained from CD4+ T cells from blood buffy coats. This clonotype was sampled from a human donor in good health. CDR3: CASSFGLADTDTQYF. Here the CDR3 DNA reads TGTGCCAGCAGCTTCGGGCTAGCCGACACAGATACGCAGTATTTT.